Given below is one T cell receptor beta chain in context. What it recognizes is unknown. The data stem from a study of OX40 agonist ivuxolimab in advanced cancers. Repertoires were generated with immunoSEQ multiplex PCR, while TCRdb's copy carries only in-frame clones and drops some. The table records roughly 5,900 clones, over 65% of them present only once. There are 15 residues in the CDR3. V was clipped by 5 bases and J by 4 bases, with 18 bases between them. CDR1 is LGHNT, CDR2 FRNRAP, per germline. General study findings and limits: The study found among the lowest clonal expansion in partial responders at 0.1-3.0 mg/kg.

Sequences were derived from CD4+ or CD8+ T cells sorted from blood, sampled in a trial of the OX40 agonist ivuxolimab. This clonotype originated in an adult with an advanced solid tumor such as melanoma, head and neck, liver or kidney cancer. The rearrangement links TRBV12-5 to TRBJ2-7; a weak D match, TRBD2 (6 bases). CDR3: CASGPFRGTGYEQYF. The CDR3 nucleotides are TGTGCTAGTGGTCCCTTCCGGGGGACTGGGTACGAGCAGTACTTC.